The present TCR beta chain was sequenced within a study of molecular identifiers for immune sequencing clone quantification. Turning to the study itself: Replicate runs used RNA from about 19,000 or 110,000 naive CD8 cells, which was split five ways into aliquots, and four of those aliquots were then sequenced. Study outcomes and limitations: Clones exceeding 20 RNA copies carried over 97% of effector molecules but under 1% of naive-cell molecules.

Trimming took 4 bases from V and 2 from J, leaving 10 bases between them. The CDR3 is 13 residues long. The germline V gene encodes CDR1 SGHRS and CDR2 YFSETQ. This clonotype was observed many times. Its matching antigen is unknown. TCRdb re-called the PCR reads through MiXCR, storing one row per CDR3 protein. The table includes nearly 650,000 distinct CDR3 sequences, about 25% detected once. Sequenced input: naive CD8+ T cells from blood, with Jurkat cell RNA spiked in. Stated subset: FACS-sorted CD8+CD4-CCR7+CD45RA+ naive T cells. J is TRBJ2-7 and V is TRBV5-1; D might be TRBD1 (5 bases). The origin of this receptor is a human donor in good health. Some libraries in this study had Jurkat cell RNA spiked in. CDR3: CASSPTEAYEQYF. CDR3 sequence (DNA): TGCGCCAGCAGCCCGACAGAAGCCTACGAGCAGTACTTC.